Given below is one T cell receptor beta chain in context. Its antigen has not been determined. Base-call qualities are not available, and no considerably larger clone is one nucleotide away. The instrument was an Illumina HiSeq 2500. TCR beta libraries were prepared by quantitative 5'-RACE with molecular barcodes. From the authors' description of their analysis: To identify disease-linked TCR variants, a new computational method was used, one built on a probabilistic model of VDJ rearrangement. TCRdb cleaned the public reads at Q25 with fastp, built clones with MiXCR and kept in-frame beta chains. Rows matching on CDR3 protein sequence are summarized as one entry with the most common DNA and genes. The V and J calls here are based on TCRdb, not the publication. For this sample there are 80,000 to 100,000 distinct CDR3 sequences; 7.5% to 9% appear just once. Jointly, the top ten make up over 4.5% of the sample.

This sample is drawn from a study of CD8 T cells in ankylosing spondylitis (dated by TCRdb to the late 2010s). Study-level background: The study set out to find disease-linked TCR variants by profiling T cell receptor beta repertoires in ankylosing spondylitis patients and healthy donors. The full study cohort comprised around 25 ankylosing spondylitis patients and 110 or so healthy donors. Peripheral blood was sampled, and synovial fluid was additionally collected from ankylosing spondylitis patients. Results and caveats for the whole study, not just this receptor: Blood from ankylosing spondylitis patients appeared to be characterized by a TCR beta motif composed of several highly homologous amino acid variants. Some motif variants had previously been reported in the synovial fluid and blood of reactive arthritis patients, which suggests shared mechanisms of disease initiation. A CD8+ phenotype was shown by the disease-linked clones, which were found at relatively low frequencies in peripheral blood. Significant enrichment of the disease-linked clones was reported in matched synovial fluid samples from ankylosing spondylitis patients.

This TCR was recovered from a male donor with ankylosing spondylitis or in good health (not recorded which). Input material: blood, either unsorted or a sorted T cell fraction (not recorded which).

At the DNA level, the sequence is TGTGCCAGCAGCCAAGATTCCAGTTCCAATCAGCCCCAGCATTTT. Its translation is CASSQDSSSNQPQHF. The rearrangement combines TRBV3-1 with TRBJ1-5, with the identity of the D gene unclear. From the germline V gene (reference sequence), CDR1 is LGHDT and CDR2 is YNNKEL. The CDR3, from cysteine to phenylalanine, totals 15 residues. Only the CDR3 DNA stays, 45 bases, in frame from base 1. The V and J ends are trimmed by 0 bases and 3 bases, leaving 9 bases between them.